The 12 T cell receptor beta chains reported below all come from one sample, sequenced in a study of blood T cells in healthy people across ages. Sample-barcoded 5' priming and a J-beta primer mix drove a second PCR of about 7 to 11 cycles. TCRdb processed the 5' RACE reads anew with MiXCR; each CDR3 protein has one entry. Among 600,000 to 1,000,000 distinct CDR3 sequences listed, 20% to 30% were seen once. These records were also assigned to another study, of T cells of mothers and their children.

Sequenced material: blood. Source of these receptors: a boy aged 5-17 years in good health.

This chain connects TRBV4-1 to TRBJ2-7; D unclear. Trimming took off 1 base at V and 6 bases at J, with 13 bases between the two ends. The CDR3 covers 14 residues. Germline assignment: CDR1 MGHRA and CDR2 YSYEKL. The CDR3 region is CASSQGPFKGEQYF. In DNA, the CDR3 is TGCGCCAGCAGCCAAGGCCCTTTTAAGGGCGAGCAGTACTTC.

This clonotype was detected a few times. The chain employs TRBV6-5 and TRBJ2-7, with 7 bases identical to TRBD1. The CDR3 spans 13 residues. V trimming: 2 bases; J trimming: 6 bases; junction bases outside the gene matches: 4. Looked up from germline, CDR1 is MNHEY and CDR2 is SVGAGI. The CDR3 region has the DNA TGTGCCAGCAGTTACCGACAGGGTCGCGAGCAGTACTTC. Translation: CASSYRQGREQYF.

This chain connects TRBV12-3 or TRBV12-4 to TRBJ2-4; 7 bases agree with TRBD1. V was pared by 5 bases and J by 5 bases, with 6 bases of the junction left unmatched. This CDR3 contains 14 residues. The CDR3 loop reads CASSPRQGENIQYF. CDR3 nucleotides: TGTGCCAGCAGTCCCAGACAGGGCGAAAACATTCAGTACTTC.

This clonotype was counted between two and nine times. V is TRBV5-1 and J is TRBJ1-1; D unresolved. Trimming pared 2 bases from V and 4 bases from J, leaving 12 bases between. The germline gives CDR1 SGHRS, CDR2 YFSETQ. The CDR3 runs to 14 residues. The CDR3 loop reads CASSFPDESTEAFF. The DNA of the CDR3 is TGCGCCAGCAGCTTCCCGGACGAGAGCACTGAAGCTTTCTTT.

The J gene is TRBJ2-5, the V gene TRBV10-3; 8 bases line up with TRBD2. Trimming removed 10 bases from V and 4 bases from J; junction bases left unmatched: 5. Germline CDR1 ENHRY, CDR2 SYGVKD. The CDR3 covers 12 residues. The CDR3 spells CANSGGGETQYF. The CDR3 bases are TGTGCCAACAGCGGGGGCGGAGAGACCCAGTACTTC.

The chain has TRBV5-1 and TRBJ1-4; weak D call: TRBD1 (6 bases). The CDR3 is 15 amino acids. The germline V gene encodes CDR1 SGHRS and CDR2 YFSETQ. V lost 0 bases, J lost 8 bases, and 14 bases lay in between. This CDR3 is CASSLARGAREKLFF. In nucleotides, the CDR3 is TGCGCCAGCAGCTTGGCCCGGGGGGCTCGCGAAAAACTGTTTTTT. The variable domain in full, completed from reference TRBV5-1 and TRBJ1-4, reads KAGVTQTPRYLIKTRGQQVTLSCSPISGHRSVSWYQQTPGQGLQFLFEYFSETQRNKGNFPGRFSGRQFSNSRSEMNVSTLELGDSALYLCASSLARGAREKLFFGSGTQLSVL.

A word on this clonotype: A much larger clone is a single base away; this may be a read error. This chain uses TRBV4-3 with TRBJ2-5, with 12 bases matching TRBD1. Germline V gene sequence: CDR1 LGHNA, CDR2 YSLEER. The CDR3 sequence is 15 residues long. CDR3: CASGQGTGGQETQYF. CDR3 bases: TGCGCCAGCGGCCAAGGGACAGGGGGCCAGGAGACCCAGTACTTC.

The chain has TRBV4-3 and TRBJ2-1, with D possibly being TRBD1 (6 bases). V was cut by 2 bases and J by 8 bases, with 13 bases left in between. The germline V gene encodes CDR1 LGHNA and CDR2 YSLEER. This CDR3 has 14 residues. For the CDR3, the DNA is TGCGCCAGCAGCCAAAGCCAGGGGAGTTATGAGCAGTTCTTC. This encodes CASSQSQGSYEQFF.

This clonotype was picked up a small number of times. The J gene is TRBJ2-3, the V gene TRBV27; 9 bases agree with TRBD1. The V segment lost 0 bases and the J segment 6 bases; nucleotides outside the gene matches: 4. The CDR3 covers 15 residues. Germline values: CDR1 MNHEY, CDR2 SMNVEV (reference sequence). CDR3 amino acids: CASSLSGTGFDTQYF. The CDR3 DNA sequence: TGTGCCAGCAGTTTATCGGGGACAGGGTTTGATACGCAGTATTTT.

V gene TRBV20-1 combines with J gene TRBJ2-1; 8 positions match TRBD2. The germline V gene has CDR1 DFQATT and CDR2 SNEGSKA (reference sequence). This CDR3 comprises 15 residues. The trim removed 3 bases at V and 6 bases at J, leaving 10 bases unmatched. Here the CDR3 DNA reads TGCAGTGCTAGTAGCGGGAATTATCTAAGCAATGAGCAGTTCTTC. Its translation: CSASSGNYLSNEQFF.

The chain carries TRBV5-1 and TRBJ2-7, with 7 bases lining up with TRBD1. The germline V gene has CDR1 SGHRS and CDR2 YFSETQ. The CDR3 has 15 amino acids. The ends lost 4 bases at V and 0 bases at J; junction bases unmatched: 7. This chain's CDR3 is CASSAQGTYSYEQYF. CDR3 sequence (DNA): TGCGCCAGCAGCGCACAGGGGACCTACTCCTACGAGCAGTACTTC.

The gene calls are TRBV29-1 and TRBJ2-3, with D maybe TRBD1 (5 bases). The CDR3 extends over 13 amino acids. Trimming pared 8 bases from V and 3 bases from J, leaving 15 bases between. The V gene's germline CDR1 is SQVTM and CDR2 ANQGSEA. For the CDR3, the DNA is TGCAGCACCAGGCGACAGAGAACAGATACGCAGTATTTT. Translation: CSTRRQRTDTQYF.